The clone carrying this TCR beta chain showed up just once. The CDR3 covers 16 residues. Per the germline V gene, CDR1 is SNHLY and CDR2 is FYNNEI. V gave up 7 bases and J gave up 3 bases; unmatched junction bases: 9. The data belong to a study of T cells in tumors after PD-1 blockade. Here immunoSEQ multiplex PCR was the method, and the copy in TCRdb shows in-frame clones only, minus some. Here the sample spans tens of thousands of clones, over 75% being singletons. This sequence joins TRBV2 and TRBJ2-3; the match to TRBD2 covers 11 bases. Specimen: PBMCs, collected before anti-PD-1 treatment. The receptor was isolated from a human donor with basal cell carcinoma. The CDR3 sequence is CASIAGGPPETDTQYF. The CDR3 region has the DNA TGTGCCAGCATAGCGGGGGGGCCCCCGGAAACAGATACGCAGTATTTT.